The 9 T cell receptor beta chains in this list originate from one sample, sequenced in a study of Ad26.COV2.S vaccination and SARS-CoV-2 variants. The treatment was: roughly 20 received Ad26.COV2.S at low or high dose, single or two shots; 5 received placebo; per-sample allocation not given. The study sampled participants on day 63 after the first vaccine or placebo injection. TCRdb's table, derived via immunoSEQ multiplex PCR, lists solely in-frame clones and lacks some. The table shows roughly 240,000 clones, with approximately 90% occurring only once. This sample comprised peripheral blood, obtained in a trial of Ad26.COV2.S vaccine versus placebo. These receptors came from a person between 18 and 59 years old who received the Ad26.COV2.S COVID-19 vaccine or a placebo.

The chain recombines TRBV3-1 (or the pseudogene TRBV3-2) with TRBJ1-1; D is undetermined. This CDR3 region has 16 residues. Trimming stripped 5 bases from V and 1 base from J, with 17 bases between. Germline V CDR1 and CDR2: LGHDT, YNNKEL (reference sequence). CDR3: CASSSGPESWNTEAFF. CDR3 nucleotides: TGTGCCAGCAGCTCCGGGCCGGAGTCTTGGAACACTGAAGCTTTCTTT.

The CDR3 spells CASKPGQGTGELFF. The CDR3, as DNA: TGTGCCAGTAAGCCGGGACAGGGAACGGGGGAGCTGTTTTTT. The chain carries TRBV19 and TRBJ2-2, with 9 bases identical to TRBD1. This CDR3 contains 14 residues. CDR1 and CDR2 (germline): LNHDA, SQIVND (reference sequence). Trimming cost V 7 bases and J 8 bases; bases outside gene matches: 8. Filled out from reference TRBV19 and TRBJ2-2, the complete variable domain reads DGGITQSPKYLFRKEGQNVTLSCEQNLNHDAMYWYRQDPGQGLRLIYYSQIVNDFQKGDIAEGYSVSREKKESFPLTVTSAQKNPTAFYLCASKPGQGTGELFFGEGSRLTVL.

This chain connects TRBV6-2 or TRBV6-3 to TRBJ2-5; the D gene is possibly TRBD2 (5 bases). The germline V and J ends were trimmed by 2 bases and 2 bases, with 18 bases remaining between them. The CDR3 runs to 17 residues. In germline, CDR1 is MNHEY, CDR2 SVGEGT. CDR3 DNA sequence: TGTGCCAGCAGTTACAGTAATGTTACGGACTGGCAAGAGACCCAGTACTTC. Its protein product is CASSYSNVTDWQETQYF.

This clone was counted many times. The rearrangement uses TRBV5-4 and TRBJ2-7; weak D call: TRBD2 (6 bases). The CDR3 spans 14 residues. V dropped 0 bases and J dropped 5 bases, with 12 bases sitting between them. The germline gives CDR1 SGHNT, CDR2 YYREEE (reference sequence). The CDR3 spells CASSLGAGTHEQYF. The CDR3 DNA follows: TGTGCCAGCAGCTTGGGGGCGGGGACCCACGAGCAGTACTTC. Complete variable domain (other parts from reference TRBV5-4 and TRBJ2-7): ETGVTQSPTHLIKTRGQQVTLRCSSQSGHNTVSWYQQALGQGPQFIFQYYREEENGRGNFPPRFSGLQFPNYSSELNVNALELDDSALYLCASSLGAGTHEQYFGPGTRLTVT.

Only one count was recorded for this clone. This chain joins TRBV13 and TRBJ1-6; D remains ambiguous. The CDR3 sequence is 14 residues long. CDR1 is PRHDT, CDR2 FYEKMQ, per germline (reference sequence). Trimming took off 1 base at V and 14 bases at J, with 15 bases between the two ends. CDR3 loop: CASSLVHSKAALHF. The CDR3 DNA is TGTGCCAGCAGCTTAGTCCACTCGAAGGCGGCCCTCCACTTT.

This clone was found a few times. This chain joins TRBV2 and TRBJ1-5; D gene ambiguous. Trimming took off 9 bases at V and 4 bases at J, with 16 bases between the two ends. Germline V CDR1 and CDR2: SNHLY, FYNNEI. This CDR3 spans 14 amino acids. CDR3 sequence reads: CASGLEADNQPQHF. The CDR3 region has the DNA TGTGCCAGTGGGCTGGAGGCTGATAATCAGCCCCAGCATTTT.

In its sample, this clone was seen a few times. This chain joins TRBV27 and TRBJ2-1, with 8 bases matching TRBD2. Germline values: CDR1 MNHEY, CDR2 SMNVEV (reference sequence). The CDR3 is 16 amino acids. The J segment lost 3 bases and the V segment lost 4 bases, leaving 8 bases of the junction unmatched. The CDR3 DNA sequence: TGTGCCAGCAGTTCCAGGGGACGGGGGGGCTACAATGAGCAGTTCTTC. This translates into CASSSRGRGGYNEQFF.

In DNA, the CDR3 is TGTGCCACCAGTGATTTTCCTCGGGAGGCGGATGAGGGCTACACCTTC. Encoded protein: CATSDFPREADEGYTF. This rearrangement joins TRBV24-1 to TRBJ1-2; D is unresolved. The ends were cut back, 1 base at V and 8 bases at J, with 19 bases in the middle. The length of the CDR3 is 16 residues. The germline gives CDR1 KGHDR, CDR2 SFDVKD.

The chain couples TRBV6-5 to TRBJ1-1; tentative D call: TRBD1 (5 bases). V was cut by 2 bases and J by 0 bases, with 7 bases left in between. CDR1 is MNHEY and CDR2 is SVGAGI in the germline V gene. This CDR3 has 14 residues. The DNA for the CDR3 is TGTGCCAGCAGTTACGGGGCCCTGAACACTGAAGCTTTCTTT. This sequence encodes CASSYGALNTEAFF.